This TCR beta chain was profiled in a study of patients and donors after allogeneic stem cell transplantation. TCRdb re-called the RT-PCR reads with MiXCR, one entry per CDR3 protein. The sample consists of about 960,000 distinct CDR3 sequences, approximately 19% of them appearing once. This CDR3 has 15 amino acids. V dropped 6 bases and J dropped 7; count of bases not matched to a gene: 11. Germline V gives CDR1 KGHSH, CDR2 LQKENI. The clonotype was recovered from a human donor who was either an allogeneic HSCT recipient or a stem cell or donor lymphocyte infusion donor (not recorded which). It is not recorded whose cells these are; they may come from a transplant donor. The chain combines TRBV18 with TRBJ2-1, with 8 positions matching TRBD1. Sequencing was done on a sample of blood, either unsorted or a sorted T cell fraction (not recorded which). Here the CDR3 reads CASSPTGVVVNEQFF. CDR3 coding DNA: TGTGCCAGCTCTCCGACAGGGGTTGTTGTAAATGAGCAGTTCTTC.